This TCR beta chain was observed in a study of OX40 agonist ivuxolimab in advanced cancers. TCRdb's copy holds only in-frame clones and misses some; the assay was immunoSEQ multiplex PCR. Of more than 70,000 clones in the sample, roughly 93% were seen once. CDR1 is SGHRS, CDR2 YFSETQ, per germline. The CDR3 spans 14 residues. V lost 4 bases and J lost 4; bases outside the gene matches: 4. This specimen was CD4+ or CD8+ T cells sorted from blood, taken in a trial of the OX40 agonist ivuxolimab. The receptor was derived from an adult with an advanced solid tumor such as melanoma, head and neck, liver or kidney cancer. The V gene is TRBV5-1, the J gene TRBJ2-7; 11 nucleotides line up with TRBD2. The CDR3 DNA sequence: TGCGCCAGCAGCGCGGGGACTAGCGGATACGAGCAGTACTTC. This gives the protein CASSAGTSGYEQYF.